This paragraph covers one T cell receptor beta chain sequence. Using immunoSEQ multiplex PCR, the repertoire was profiled, and TCRdb retains in-frame clones only, with some absent. Of 200,000 to 250,000 clones detected, around 87% appear once; the ten largest clones hold 1.5% to 2.5%. This record belongs to a study of cytomegalovirus exposure and HLA in healthy donors. At the level of the study: It was reported in a later analysis that the 120 validation repertoires used the same platform as the approximately 600 first-cohort repertoires.

The V and J ends lost 4 bases and 5 bases respectively, with 14 bases between them. The CDR3 length is 15 residues. CDR1 is MGHDK, CDR2 SYGVNS, per germline. What was sequenced was PBMCs. The chain joins TRBV25-1 to TRBJ1-4; a possible D gene is TRBD1 (6 bases). The source of this sequence is a woman aged 18 to 35 in good health and CMV-seropositive. CDR3: CASSARNRVNEKLFF. The CDR3 DNA follows: TGTGCCAGCAGTGCACGAAACAGGGTCAATGAAAAACTGTTTTTT.